This T cell receptor (beta chain) was found in a study of T cell responses to AZD1222 COVID-19 vaccine. Study-level findings and limits: CD4 TCRs covered the whole spike, strongest at regions 160-218 and 743-854.

The CDR3 loop spans 16 amino acids. V was cut by 0 bases and J by 4 bases, with 17 bases left in between. Germline CDR1 SQVTM, CDR2 ANQGSEA. Clones were read by immunoSEQ multiplex PCR, and TCRdb kept only the in-frame ones, dropping some. Of 130,000 or so clones in the sample, more than 70% were seen once. A word on this clone: Antigen: not known.

This clonotype originated in an adult in good health. The chain employs TRBV29-1 and TRBJ2-3; tentative D call: TRBD1 (7 bases). The sequencing here drew on peripheral blood, taken on day 0 of AZD1222 vaccination. Written as DNA, the CDR3 is TGCAGCGTTGAAGATGGAGGAGGGGGCGCCGCAGATACGCAGTATTTT. Protein product: CSVEDGGGGAADTQYF.